A selection of T cell receptor beta chains follows, all from one sample in a study of blood T cells in healthy people across ages. TCRdb passed the 5' RACE reads through MiXCR, listing each CDR3 protein once. The table records 1.5 million to 2 million distinct CDR3 sequences, approximately 30% of them present only once. The sequenced sample was blood. These receptors were taken from a woman aged 30 to 39 in good health. Each CDR3 is given with its conserved first and last residue. The order of the fields is D gene, clone size, V gene, J gene, CDR3 protein, CDR3 DNA. D genes are given only for firm matches. Rows give clone size only sometimes, using once, few, many, or a class for an expanded clone.

-	-	TRBV6-5	TRBJ1-4	CASSYARDEKLFF	TGTGCCAGCAGTTACGCTAGGGATGAAAAACTGTTTTTT
-	few	TRBV7-9	TRBJ2-1	CASSSGQYLNEQFF	TGTGCCAGCAGCTCCGGACAGTATCTCAATGAGCAGTTCTTC
-	many	TRBV11-2	TRBJ2-3	CASSSQNTDTQYF	TGTGCCAGCAGCTCCCAAAACACAGATACGCAGTATTTT
-	many	TRBV11-2	TRBJ2-7	CASSLGAGTSYEQYF	TGTGCCAGCAGCTTAGGGGCAGGAACCTCCTACGAGCAGTACTTC
TRBD1	-	TRBV5-1	TRBJ1-1	CASSYPGQGDLGTEAFF	TGCGCCAGCAGCTATCCGGGACAGGGGGATCTGGGCACTGAAGCTTTCTTT
TRBD2	few	TRBV5-1	TRBJ2-5	CASSSLTSGGQTQYF	TGCGCCAGCAGCTCCCTGACTAGCGGGGGGCAGACCCAGTACTTC
TRBD2	-	TRBV5-1	TRBJ2-1	CASSGGLSFPYNEQFF	TGCGCCAGCAGCGGGGGACTAAGTTTCCCCTACAATGAGCAGTTCTTC
-	-	TRBV7-2	TRBJ2-1	CASTAPTAHNEQFF	TGTGCCAGCACAGCCCCGACAGCCCACAATGAGCAGTTCTTC
TRBD2	few	TRBV7-6	TRBJ2-2	CASSLPLTSGGAGELFF	TGTGCCAGCAGCCTACCCCTGACTAGCGGGGGGGCAGGGGAGCTGTTTTTT
TRBD2	few	TRBV6-6	TRBJ2-7	CASSYRGGSAYEQYF	TGTGCCAGCAGTTATCGGGGGGGGTCGGCCTACGAGCAGTACTTC
TRBD1	few	TRBV7-9	TRBJ2-7	CASSSGQGVNYEQYF	TGTGCCAGCAGCTCCGGACAGGGGGTCAACTACGAGCAGTACTTC
TRBD2	many	TRBV27	TRBJ2-7	CASSSGLGLAGGSYEQYF	TGTGCCAGCAGTTCCGGGCTAGGACTAGCGGGAGGAAGCTACGAGCAGTACTTC
-	-	TRBV20-1	TRBJ2-1	CSAGDVAQFF	TGCAGTGCGGGGGATGTTGCGCAGTTCTTC
-	-	TRBV29-1	TRBJ1-2	CSVYSSGYTF	TGCAGCGTTTACAGTAGTGGCTACACCTTC
-	-	TRBV20-1	TRBJ2-5	CSARYRDEQETQYF	TGCAGCGCTAGGTATCGGGACGAGCAAGAGACCCAGTACTTC
TRBD2	few	TRBV6-6	TRBJ2-7	CASQPGLASEQYF	TGTGCCAGCCAACCGGGACTAGCAAGCGAGCAGTACTTC
-	-	TRBV25-1	TRBJ2-7	CASSPGHRFYEQYF	TGTGCCAGCAGCCCGGGACACCGTTTCTACGAGCAGTACTTC
-	-	TRBV28	TRBJ2-7	CASSAPPGGEQYF	TGTGCCAGCAGTGCCCCTCCAGGTGGCGAGCAGTACTTC
-	once	TRBV11-3	TRBJ2-4	CASSRADVRAEQYF	TGTGCCAGCAGCCGGGCCGACGTTCGCGCTGAGCAGTACTTC
TRBD1	few	TRBV5-6	TRBJ2-4	CASTTARDRFLFAKNIQYF	TGTGCCAGCACCACAGCAAGGGACAGGTTTCTCTTTGCCAAAAACATTCAGTACTTC
-	-	TRBV29-1	TRBJ2-1	CSSWGGLDEQFF	TGCAGCAGCTGGGGAGGACTGGATGAGCAGTTCTTC
-	-	TRBV9	TRBJ1-5	CASSVEGSRNQPQHF	TGTGCCAGCAGCGTAGAGGGCAGTCGCAATCAGCCCCAGCATTTT
-	-	TRBV20-1	TRBJ1-1	CSALQGVQTEAFF	TGCAGTGCCTTGCAAGGAGTACAGACTGAAGCTTTCTTT
TRBD1	many	TRBV7-2	TRBJ1-2	CATSDRVYGYTF	TGTGCCACCTCGGACAGGGTCTATGGCTACACCTTC
TRBD2	-	TRBV6-1	TRBJ2-1	CASSRTLAKNEQFF	TGTGCCAGCAGCCGTACACTAGCGAAGAATGAGCAGTTCTTC
TRBD1	many	TRBV28	TRBJ2-1	CASNLPGQHNEQFF	TGTGCCAGCAACCTCCCGGGACAGCACAATGAGCAGTTCTTC
-	many	TRBV12-3/TRBV12-4	TRBJ2-7	CASSLRDGLYEQYF	TGTGCCAGCAGCCTCCGGGACGGACTCTACGAGCAGTACTTC
TRBD2	-	TRBV7-2	TRBJ2-5	CASSSGLAGVEKTQYF	TGTGCCAGCAGCTCGGGACTAGCGGGAGTGGAAAAGACCCAGTACTTC